The T cell receptor (beta chain) described here comes from a study of glioma-infiltrating T cells. Looked up from germline, CDR1 is ENHRY and CDR2 is SYGVKD. The length of the CDR3 is 15 residues. Trimming shortened V by 2 bases and J by 2 bases, and 10 bases separated the two germline ends. Using RNA template, CDR3s of TCR alpha and beta were amplified with iRepertoire arm-PCR. Using its own MiXCR run on the multiplex PCR reads, TCRdb lists one record per CDR3 protein. The sample consists of approximately 130,000 distinct CDR3 sequences, under 30% of them appearing once. V and J are TRBV10-3 and TRBJ1-5; D is perhaps TRBD1 (5 bases). The receptor was isolated from a human donor with low-grade glioma or glioblastoma, undergoing nonglioma brain surgery, or in good health (not recorded which). The material sequenced was glioma tissue, nonneoplastic brain tissue, or PBMCs (not recorded which). The CDR3 DNA is TGTGCCATCAGTGAGGCAGGGTTCGGCAATCAGCCCCAGCATTTT. Its translation is CAISEAGFGNQPQHF.